A single sample is the source of the 4 T cell receptor beta chains below, sequenced in a study of cytomegalovirus exposure and HLA in healthy donors. Use of 60 Vbeta and 13 Jbeta primers characterized the PCR. Sequenced by immunoSEQ multiplex PCR; TCRdb stores in-frame clones only, minus some. The table records about 130,000 clones, around 75% of them present only once. The sequencing input was PBMCs. All receptors come from a man in his fifties or sixties in good health and CMV-seropositive.

The chain employs TRBV15 and TRBJ2-5; no reliable D call. There are 15 residues in the CDR3. V lost 7 bases and J 4 bases, leaving 19 bases between the germline ends. Germline CDR1 and CDR2: LNHNV and YYDKDF (reference sequence). CDR3 region: CATNTLRRGAETQYF. CDR3 in DNA: TGTGCCACCAACACCCTTCGGAGAGGTGCAGAGACCCAGTACTTC.

CDR3 DNA sequence: TGTGCCAGCTCACCACTTAATAAGGACAGTTTGGTAGAAGCTTTCTTT. Amino acids: CASSPLNKDSLVEAFF. V gene TRBV18 combines with J gene TRBJ1-1, with D possibly TRBD1 on 6 matching bases. CDR1 KGHSH and CDR2 LQKENI come from the germline V gene. There are 16 residues in the CDR3. V dropped 1 base and J dropped 8 bases, with 20 bases sitting between them.

The CDR3 DNA reads as TGTGCCAGCAGTTTAGGGACTTATTATGGCTACACCTTC. It is translated as CASSLGTYYGYTF. The chain uses TRBV28 and TRBJ1-2, with D possibly being TRBD1 (5 bases). Germline V lookup: CDR1 MDHEN, CDR2 SYDVKM. Trimming left V 2 bases short and J 5 bases short, with 9 bases between. CDR3 length: 13 amino acids.

This clone was counted a few times. The chain recombines TRBV6-1 with TRBJ2-5; a weak D match, TRBD1 (6 bases). The J call may be incorrect, as the DNA end agrees better with TRBJ2-7. CDR1 and CDR2 (germline): MNHNS, SASEGT. The CDR3 runs 15 residues. The CDR3 region has the DNA TGTGCCAGCAGTGACGGGACACTTCCGTCCTACGAGCAGTACTTC. Its protein product is CASSDGTLPSYEQYF.